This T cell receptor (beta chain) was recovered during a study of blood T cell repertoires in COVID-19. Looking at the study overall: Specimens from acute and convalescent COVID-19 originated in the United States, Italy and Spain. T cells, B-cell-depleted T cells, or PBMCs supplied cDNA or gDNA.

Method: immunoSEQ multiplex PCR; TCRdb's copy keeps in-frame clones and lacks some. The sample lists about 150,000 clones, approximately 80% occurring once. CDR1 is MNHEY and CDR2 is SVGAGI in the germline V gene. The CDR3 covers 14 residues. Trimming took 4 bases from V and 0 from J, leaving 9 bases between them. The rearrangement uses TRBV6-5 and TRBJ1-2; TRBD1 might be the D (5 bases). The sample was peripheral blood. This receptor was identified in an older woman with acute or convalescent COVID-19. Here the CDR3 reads CASSWKGTNYGYTF. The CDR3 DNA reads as TGTGCCAGCAGTTGGAAGGGGACTAACTATGGCTACACCTTC.